The 24 T cell receptor beta chains below were found in one sample sequenced in a study of regulatory T cells in long-lasting Graves disease. Time point of the sample: newly diagnosed GD, antithyroid drugs for less than 3 months. Extracted PBMC RNA gave rise to the TCR library. Arm-PCR with iRepertoire HTBI primers amplified the CDR3 regions for these TCR beta libraries. From the multiplex PCR reads, TCRdb called clonotypes with MiXCR, one entry per CDR3 protein. Among 450,000 to 650,000 distinct CDR3 sequences listed, 15% to 20% were seen once. These same data were also listed under a study on T cells in Graves' hyperthyroidism and ophthalmopathy.

This specimen was peripheral blood mononuclear cells (PBMCs), taken at new diagnosis, from a patient treated with antithyroid drugs. These receptors were obtained from a woman aged 40 to 65 with Graves disease.

This clonotype was recorded many times. V and J are TRBV18 and TRBJ1-1; D call uncertain. Germline CDR1 is KGHSH and CDR2 is LQKENI. The CDR3 has 16 amino acids. Trimming left V 3 bases short and J 0 bases short, with 14 bases between. Here the CDR3 reads CASSPPEAGLNTEAFF. DNA of the CDR3: TGTGCCAGCTCACCCCCGGAGGCAGGCTTGAACACTGAAGCTTTCTTT.

The chain has TRBV6-2 or TRBV6-3 and TRBJ2-1, with D unclear. Trimming cost V 2 bases and J 3 bases, with 14 bases left between them. This CDR3 has 16 residues. Germline V CDR1 and CDR2: MNHEY, SVGEGT. CDR3 DNA: TGTGCCAGCAGTTACACGGTCGGACGGTACTACAATGAGCAGTTCTTC. This gives the protein CASSYTVGRYYNEQFF.

This clonotype was seen a few times. The CDR3 nucleotides are TGTGCCAGCAGCCGGTCGGGGGGCAGAGGGGAGCAGTACTTC. Translation gives CASSRSGGRGEQYF. The V and J genes are TRBV3-1 and TRBJ2-7; possible D gene TRBD2, 7 bases. CDR3 length: 14 residues. V was trimmed by 4 bases and J by 7 bases, leaving 17 bases between them. Germline V lookup: CDR1 LGHDT, CDR2 YNNKEL (reference sequence).

The chain employs TRBV19 and TRBJ1-5; the D gene is possibly TRBD1 (6 bases). CDR1 is LNHDA and CDR2 is SQIVND in the germline V gene (reference sequence). The ends were cut back, 5 bases at V and 6 bases at J, with 14 bases in the middle. This CDR3 contains 14 residues. DNA for the CDR3: TGTGCCAGTAGTGTTACCGGGACAACTCAGCCCCAGCATTTT. This codes for CASSVTGTTQPQHF. The full variable domain, with the rest looked up from reference TRBV19 and TRBJ1-5, is DGGITQSPKYLFRKEGQNVTLSCEQNLNHDAMYWYRQDPGQGLRLIYYSQIVNDFQKGDIAEGYSVSREKKESFPLTVTSAQKNPTAFYLCASSVTGTTQPQHFGDGTRLSIL.

The rearrangement uses TRBV7-9 and TRBJ1-1; TRBD1 matches at 9 bases. Germline values: CDR1 SEHNR, CDR2 FQNEAQ (reference sequence). The CDR3 is made up of 14 amino acids. Unmatched junction bases numbered 6, after V lost 4 bases and J lost 6 bases. The DNA for the CDR3 is TGTGCCAGCAGCTATATTACAGGGGGCTCTGAAGCTTTCTTT. Its protein is CASSYITGGSEAFF.

This clonotype was recorded at least ten times. The chain couples TRBV6-1 to TRBJ2-3, with D possibly TRBD1 on 6 matching bases. Germline assignment: CDR1 MNHNS and CDR2 SASEGT. V lost 5 bases and J 4 bases, leaving 16 bases between the germline ends. The CDR3 consists of 15 residues. CDR3 nucleotides: TGTGCCAGCAGTCGACCAGGGGCAGTGGCAGATACGCAGTATTTT. Translated: CASSRPGAVADTQYF.

The rearrangement uses TRBV25-1 and TRBJ1-2, with TRBD1 matching 7 bases. Germline V gives CDR1 MGHDK, CDR2 SYGVNS. CDR3 size: 13 residues. V was clipped by 8 bases and J by 6 bases; unmatched bases: 9. The CDR3 DNA reads TGTGCCAGCGGGACAGATTTGGGGGATGGCTACACCTTC. This codes for CASGTDLGDGYTF.

This clonotype was seen more than once but under ten times. The chain employs TRBV19 and TRBJ2-3, with 12 bases aligning to TRBD2. This CDR3 is built from 18 residues. Germline CDR1 LNHDA, CDR2 SQIVND (reference sequence). V gave up 6 bases and J gave up 4 bases; unmatched junction bases: 14. The DNA for the CDR3 is TGTGCCAGTAGCCTCGGGACTAGCGGGCTTTCGGGCCCAGATACGCAGTATTTT. Its translation is CASSLGTSGLSGPDTQYF.

V is TRBV27 and J is TRBJ2-7; tentative D call: TRBD1 (5 bases). Germline V lookup: CDR1 MNHEY, CDR2 SMNVEV (reference sequence). This CDR3 comprises 17 residues. V was cut by 5 bases and J by 0 bases, with 20 bases left in between. CDR3 DNA sequence: TGTGCCAGCAGTCGCCGATCAGACAGCTTCCCCTCCTACGAGCAGTACTTC. This sequence encodes CASSRRSDSFPSYEQYF.

In this sample, this clonotype turned up many times. The chain is built from TRBV20-1 and TRBJ2-3, with 8 nucleotides matching TRBD2. The CDR3 has 17 amino acids. Germline V gives CDR1 DFQATT, CDR2 SNEGSKA (reference sequence). V was pared by 0 bases and J by 2 bases, with 10 bases of the junction left unmatched. The CDR3 DNA sequence: TGCAGTGCTAGAGACCCCTTCGCGGGACTAGACACAGATACGCAGTATTTT. Translated, it gives CSARDPFAGLDTDTQYF.

The J gene is TRBJ1-5, the V gene TRBV6-1; tentative D call: TRBD1 (5 bases). V lost 6 bases and J 2 bases, leaving 11 bases between the germline ends. This CDR3 is built from 14 residues. From germline, CDR1 is MNHNS and CDR2 SASEGT. The DNA of the CDR3 is TGTGCCAGCAGAAACCAGGGTCGCAATCAGCCCCAGCATTTT. It encodes CASRNQGRNQPQHF.

About this clonotype: Germline is not matched at one junction end, which may reflect a read error. The gene calls are TRBV18 and TRBJ2-5; the match to TRBD1 covers 8 bases. Germline V CDR1 and CDR2: KGHSH, LQKENI. The CDR3 spans 15 residues. CDR3 sequence reads: CASSPWDRRQEAQYF. The CDR3 coding sequence is TGTGCCAGCTCTCCTTGGGACAGGAGACAAGAGGCCCAGTACTTC.

This clonotype came up many times. The chain couples TRBV6-1 to TRBJ1-6; TRBD1 might be the D (5 bases). Trimming cost V 5 bases and J 9 bases, with 20 bases left between them. The germline V gene encodes CDR1 MNHNS and CDR2 SASEGT. This CDR3 has 16 residues. The CDR3 region has the DNA TGTGCCAGCAGTCACAGGAGCTCGTCCCTAATTTCACCCCTCCACTTT. This encodes CASSHRSSSLISPLHF.

Many counts were recorded for this clonotype. The genes are TRBV7-2 and TRBJ1-1; 8 nucleotides agree with TRBD1. CDR1 is SGHTA, CDR2 FQGNSA, per germline. J was trimmed by 4 bases and V by 5 bases; bases with no gene match: 9. The CDR3 is made up of 15 amino acids. This chain's CDR3 is CASSPDRGGVTEAFF. As DNA, the CDR3 is TGTGCCAGCAGCCCTGACAGGGGAGGAGTCACTGAAGCTTTCTTT. Together with reference TRBV7-2 and TRBJ1-1, the CDR3 gives the full variable domain: GAGVSQSPSNKVTEKGKDVELRCDPISGHTALYWYRQSLGQGLEFLIYFQGNSAPDKSGLPSDRFSAERTGGSVSTLTIQRTQQEDSAVYLCASSPDRGGVTEAFFGQGTRLTVV.

This clonotype was detected ten times or more. The chain recombines TRBV12-3 or TRBV12-4 with TRBJ1-1; 7 bases fit TRBD1. With V trimmed by 6 bases and J by 8 bases, 15 bases remained unmatched. This CDR3 is 15 amino acids long. This CDR3 is CASSKSPTGAREAFF. The CDR3 region has the DNA TGTGCCAGCAGCAAATCCCCAACAGGGGCAAGGGAAGCTTTCTTT.

This clonotype showed up just a few times. The rearrangement joins TRBV19 to TRBJ2-2; D is possibly TRBD2 (5 bases). V dropped 7 bases and J dropped 5 bases, with 11 bases sitting between them. There are 13 residues in the CDR3. CDR1 is LNHDA, CDR2 SQIVND, per germline (reference sequence). The CDR3 DNA reads TGTGCCAGTACCCAATCGGGGACCGGGGAGCTGTTTTTT. This sequence encodes CASTQSGTGELFF.

This clonotype has more than one count but fewer than ten. A junction end diverges from the germline sequence, so it may reflect a read error. The chain couples TRBV12-3 or TRBV12-4 to TRBJ2-7; D may be TRBD1 or TRBD2 (5 bases each). This CDR3 region has 14 residues. The CDR3 sequence: CASSEGQGPYEQCF. The CDR3 DNA is TGTGCCAGCAGCGAGGGGCAGGGCCCCTACGAGCAGTGCTTC.

In its sample, this clonotype was seen many times. This CDR3 is CASSFFGTQSYEQYF. In DNA, the CDR3 is TGTGCCAGCAGTTTCTTCGGGACTCAATCCTACGAGCAGTACTTC. The genes are TRBV27 and TRBJ2-7; D perhaps matches TRBD2 (6 bases). The germline V gene has CDR1 MNHEY and CDR2 SMNVEV (reference sequence). Trimming removed 3 bases at V and 1 base at J, with 13 bases between. This CDR3 is built from 15 residues.

This clonotype was seen repeatedly, ten times or more. V usage is TRBV27 and J usage is TRBJ1-1, with TRBD1 matching 7 bases. V shed 4 bases, J shed 4 bases, and the junction held 15 bases outside the gene matches. This CDR3 spans 17 amino acids. Germline V CDR1 and CDR2: MNHEY, SMNVEV (reference sequence). The chain's CDR3 is CASSSIYRGPGGTEAFF. The DNA for the CDR3 is TGTGCCAGCAGTTCAATTTACAGGGGTCCTGGCGGCACTGAAGCTTTCTTT.

This clonotype was seen only a few times. This rearrangement joins TRBV15 to TRBJ1-1; no clear D gene. Germline V gene sequence: CDR1 LNHNV, CDR2 YYDKDF (reference sequence). The CDR3 extends over 14 amino acids. V lost 1 base, J lost 6 bases, and 12 bases lay in between. CDR3 protein: CATSRGGFLAEAFF. CDR3 nucleotides: TGTGCCACCAGCAGAGGTGGGTTTTTGGCTGAAGCTTTCTTT.

On this clonotype: The CDR3 ends on some other residue instead of the conserved phenylalanine or tryptophan, so this is likely a read error. V is TRBV6-9 and J is TRBJ2-7, with TRBD2 identical over 13 bases. Trimming at V came to 3 bases and at J to 1 base, leaving 3 bases not matched to a gene. Germline-derived CDR1 and CDR2 are MNHGY and SVAAGI. The CDR3 contains 16 residues. CDR3 in amino acids: CASSYRGLAGSYEQYL. CDR3 sequence (DNA): TGTGCCAGCAGTTACAGGGGACTAGCGGGATCCTACGAGCAGTACCTC.

This clonotype has a count of ten or more. The gene calls are TRBV11-2 and TRBJ2-5, with 10 nucleotides matching TRBD1. The V segment lost 1 base and the J segment 3 bases; nucleotides outside the gene matches: 5. The germline V gene encodes CDR1 SGHAT and CDR2 FQNNGV. The CDR3 is made up of 16 amino acids. This chain's CDR3 is CASSLGRGQGKETQYF. The CDR3 coding sequence is TGTGCCAGCAGCTTAGGAAGGGGACAGGGGAAAGAGACCCAGTACTTC.

J is TRBJ2-2 and V is TRBV7-9, with 11 bases identical to TRBD1. Per germline, CDR1 SEHNR and CDR2 FQNEAQ (reference sequence). V lost 5 bases to trimming and J lost 3 bases; unmatched junction nucleotides: 8. The CDR3 contains 17 residues. The CDR3 sequence: CASSRTGGEWDTGELFF. The CDR3 DNA reads as TGTGCCAGCAGCCGGACAGGGGGCGAATGGGACACCGGGGAGCTGTTTTTT.

V usage is TRBV5-6 and J usage is TRBJ2-1; 10 nucleotides align to TRBD2. The CDR3 runs to 16 residues. The V segment lost 6 bases and the J segment 7 bases; nucleotides outside the gene matches: 13. Germline V gene lookup returns CDR1 SGHDT and CDR2 YYEEEE. In DNA form, the CDR3 reads TGTGCCAGCACTATTAGCGGGGGGTACTCTGGGAATGAGCAGTTCTTC. Residues: CASTISGGYSGNEQFF.